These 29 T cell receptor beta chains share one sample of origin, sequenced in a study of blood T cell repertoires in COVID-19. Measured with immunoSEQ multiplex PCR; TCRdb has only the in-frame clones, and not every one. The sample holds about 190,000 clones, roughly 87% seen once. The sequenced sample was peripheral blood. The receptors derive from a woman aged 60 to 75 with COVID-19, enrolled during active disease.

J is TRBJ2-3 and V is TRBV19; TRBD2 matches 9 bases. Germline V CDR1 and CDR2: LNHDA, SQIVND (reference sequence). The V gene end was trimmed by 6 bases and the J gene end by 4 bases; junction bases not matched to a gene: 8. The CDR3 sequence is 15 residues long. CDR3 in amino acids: CASRARGGRPDTQYF. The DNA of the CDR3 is TGTGCCAGTAGGGCGCGGGGGGGCCGCCCAGATACGCAGTATTTT.

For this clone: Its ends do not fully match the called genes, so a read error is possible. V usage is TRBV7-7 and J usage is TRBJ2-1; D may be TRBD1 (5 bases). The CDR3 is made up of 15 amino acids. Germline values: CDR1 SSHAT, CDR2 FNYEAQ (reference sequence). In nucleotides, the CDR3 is TGTGCTAGCAGCTTAGGGGCAGGGAAGGTGAATGAGCAGTTCTTC. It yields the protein CASSLGAGKVNEQFF.

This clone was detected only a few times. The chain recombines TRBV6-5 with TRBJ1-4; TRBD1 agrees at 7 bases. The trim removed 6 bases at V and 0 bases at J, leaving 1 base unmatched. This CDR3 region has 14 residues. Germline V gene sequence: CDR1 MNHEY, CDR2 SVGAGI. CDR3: CASSTGATNEKLFF. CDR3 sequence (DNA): TGTGCCAGCAGCACAGGGGCAACTAATGAAAAACTGTTTTTT.

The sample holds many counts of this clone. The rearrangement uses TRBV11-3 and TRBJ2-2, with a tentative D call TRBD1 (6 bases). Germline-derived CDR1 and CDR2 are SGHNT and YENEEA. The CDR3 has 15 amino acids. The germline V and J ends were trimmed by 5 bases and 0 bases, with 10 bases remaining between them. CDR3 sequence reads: CASSPGQTNTGELFF. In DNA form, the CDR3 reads TGTGCCAGCAGCCCCGGACAGACGAACACCGGGGAGCTGTTTTTT.

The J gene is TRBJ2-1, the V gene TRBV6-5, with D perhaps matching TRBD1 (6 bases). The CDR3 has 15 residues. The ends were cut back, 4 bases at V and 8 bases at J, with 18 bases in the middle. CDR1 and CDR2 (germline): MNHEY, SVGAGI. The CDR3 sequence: CASSFEGQGWDEQFF. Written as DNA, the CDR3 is TGTGCCAGCAGTTTCGAGGGGCAGGGGTGGGATGAGCAGTTCTTC.

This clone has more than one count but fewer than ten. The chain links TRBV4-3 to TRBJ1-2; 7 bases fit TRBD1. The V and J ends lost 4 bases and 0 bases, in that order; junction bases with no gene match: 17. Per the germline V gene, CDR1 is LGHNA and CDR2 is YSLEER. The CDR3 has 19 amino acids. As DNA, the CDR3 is TGCGCCAGCAGCCCGAAGCCAGCCGGGACAGTGCTAGCTAACTATGGCTACACCTTC. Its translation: CASSPKPAGTVLANYGYTF.

The CDR3 loop is CASSLYSGGVSYEQYF. The CDR3 DNA reads as TGTGCCAGCAGTTTATATAGCGGAGGTGTGTCCTACGAGCAGTACTTC. The rearrangement joins TRBV28 to TRBJ2-7, with a possible D match to TRBD2 (6 bases). Trimming stripped 1 base from V and 1 base from J, with 14 bases between. The CDR3 loop spans 16 amino acids. The germline CDR1 and CDR2 sequences are MDHEN and SYDVKM.

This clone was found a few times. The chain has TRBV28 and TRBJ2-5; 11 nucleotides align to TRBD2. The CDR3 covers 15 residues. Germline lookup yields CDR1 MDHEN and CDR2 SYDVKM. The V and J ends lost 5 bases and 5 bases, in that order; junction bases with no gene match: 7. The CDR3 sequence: CASSPTSGKRETQYF. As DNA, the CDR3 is TGTGCCAGCAGTCCGACTAGCGGGAAGAGGGAGACCCAGTACTTC.

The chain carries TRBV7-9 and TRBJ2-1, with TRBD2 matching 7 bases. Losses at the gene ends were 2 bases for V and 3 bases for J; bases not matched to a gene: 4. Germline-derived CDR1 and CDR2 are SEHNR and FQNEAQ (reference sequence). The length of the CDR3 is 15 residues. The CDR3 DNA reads TGTGCCAGCAGCTTAACGCTAGCGGACTACAATGAGCAGTTCTTC. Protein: CASSLTLADYNEQFF.

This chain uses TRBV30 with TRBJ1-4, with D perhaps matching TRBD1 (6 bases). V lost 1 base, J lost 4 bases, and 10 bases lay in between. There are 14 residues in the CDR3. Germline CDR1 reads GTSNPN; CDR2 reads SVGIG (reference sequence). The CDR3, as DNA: TGTGCCTGGAGTGCTGCAGGGGATAATGAAAAACTGTTTTTT. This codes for CAWSAAGDNEKLFF.

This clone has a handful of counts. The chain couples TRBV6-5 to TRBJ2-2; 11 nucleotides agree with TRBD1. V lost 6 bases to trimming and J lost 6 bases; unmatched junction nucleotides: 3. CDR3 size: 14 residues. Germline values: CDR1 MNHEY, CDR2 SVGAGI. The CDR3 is CASSRGQGAGELFF. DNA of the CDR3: TGTGCCAGCAGCAGGGGACAGGGGGCCGGGGAGCTGTTTTTT.

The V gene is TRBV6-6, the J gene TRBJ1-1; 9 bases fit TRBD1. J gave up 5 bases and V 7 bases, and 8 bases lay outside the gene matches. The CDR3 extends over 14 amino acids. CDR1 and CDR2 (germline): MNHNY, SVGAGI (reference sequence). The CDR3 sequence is CASKQGAGGTEAFF. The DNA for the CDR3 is TGTGCCAGCAAACAGGGGGCAGGGGGAACTGAAGCTTTCTTT.

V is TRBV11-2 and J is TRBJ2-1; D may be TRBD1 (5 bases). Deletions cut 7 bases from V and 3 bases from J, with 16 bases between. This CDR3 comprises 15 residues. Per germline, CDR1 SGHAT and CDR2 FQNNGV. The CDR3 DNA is TGTGCCAGCAAATTCAATCAGGGTTTCTACAATGAGCAGTTCTTC. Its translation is CASKFNQGFYNEQFF. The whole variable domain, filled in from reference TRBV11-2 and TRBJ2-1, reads EAGVAQSPRYKIIEKRQSVAFWCNPISGHATLYWYQQILGQGPKLLIQFQNNGVVDDSQLPKDRFSAERLKGVDSTLKIQPAKLEDSAVYLCASKFNQGFYNEQFFGPGTRLTVL.

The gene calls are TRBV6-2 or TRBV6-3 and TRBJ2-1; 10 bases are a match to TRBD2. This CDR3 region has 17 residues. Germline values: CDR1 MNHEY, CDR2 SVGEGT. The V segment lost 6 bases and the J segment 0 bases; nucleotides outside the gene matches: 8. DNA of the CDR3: TGTGCCAGCAGCCTCCGACTAGCGGGTCGCTCCTACAATGAGCAGTTCTTC. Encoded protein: CASSLRLAGRSYNEQFF.

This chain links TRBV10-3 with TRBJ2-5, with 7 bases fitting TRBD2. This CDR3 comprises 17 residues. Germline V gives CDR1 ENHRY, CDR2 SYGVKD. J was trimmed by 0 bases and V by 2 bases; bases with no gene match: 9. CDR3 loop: CAISEPVLGGYQETQYF. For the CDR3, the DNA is TGTGCCATCAGTGAGCCTGTACTGGGGGGGTACCAAGAGACCCAGTACTTC.

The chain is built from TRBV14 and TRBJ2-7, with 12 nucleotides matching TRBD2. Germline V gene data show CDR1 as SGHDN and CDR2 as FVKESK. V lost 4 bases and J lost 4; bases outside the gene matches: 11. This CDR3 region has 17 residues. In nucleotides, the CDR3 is TGTGCCAGCAGCCCCCGGACTAGCGGGATGACATTTTACGAGCAGTACTTC. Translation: CASSPRTSGMTFYEQYF.

DNA for the CDR3: TGTGCCAGCAGGGGGGACAGGGACCTCTATGGCTACACCTTC. Translation gives CASRGDRDLYGYTF. This sequence joins TRBV2 and TRBJ1-2; 9 nucleotides line up with TRBD1. CDR1 and CDR2 (germline): SNHLY, FYNNEI. Germline trimming cut 6 bases from V and 4 bases from J; bases unmatched to any gene: 6. This CDR3 has 14 amino acids.

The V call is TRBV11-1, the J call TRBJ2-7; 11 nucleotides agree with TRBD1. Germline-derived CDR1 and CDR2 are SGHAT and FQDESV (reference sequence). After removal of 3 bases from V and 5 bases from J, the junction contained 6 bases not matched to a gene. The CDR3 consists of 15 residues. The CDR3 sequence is CASSFSGTGGDEQYF. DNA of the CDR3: TGTGCCAGCAGCTTCTCCGGGACAGGGGGAGACGAGCAGTACTTC.

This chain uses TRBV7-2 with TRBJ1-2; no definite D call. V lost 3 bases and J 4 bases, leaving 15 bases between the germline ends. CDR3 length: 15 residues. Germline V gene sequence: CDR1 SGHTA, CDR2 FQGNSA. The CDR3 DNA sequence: TGTGCCAGCAGCTTCCCGCCAGCATCTAGCTATGGCTACACCTTC. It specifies CASSFPPASSYGYTF.

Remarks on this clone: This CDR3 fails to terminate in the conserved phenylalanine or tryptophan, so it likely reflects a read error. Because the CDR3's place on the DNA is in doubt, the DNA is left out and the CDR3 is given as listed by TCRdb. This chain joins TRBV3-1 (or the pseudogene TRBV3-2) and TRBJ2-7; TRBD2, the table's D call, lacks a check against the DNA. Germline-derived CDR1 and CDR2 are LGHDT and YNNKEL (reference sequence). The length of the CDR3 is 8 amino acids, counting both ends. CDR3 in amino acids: CASSQPEA.

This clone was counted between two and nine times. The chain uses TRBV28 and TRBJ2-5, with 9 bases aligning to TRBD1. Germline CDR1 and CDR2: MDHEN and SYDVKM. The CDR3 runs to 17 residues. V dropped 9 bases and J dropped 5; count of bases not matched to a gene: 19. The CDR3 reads CASHHRQGGLLGETQYF. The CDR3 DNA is TGTGCCAGTCATCATAGACAGGGGGGCCTTCTCGGCGAGACCCAGTACTTC.

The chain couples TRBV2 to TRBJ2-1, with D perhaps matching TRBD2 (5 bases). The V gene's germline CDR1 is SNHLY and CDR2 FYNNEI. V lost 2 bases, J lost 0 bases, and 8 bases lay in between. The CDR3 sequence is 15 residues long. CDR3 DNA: TGTGCCAGCAGTGAATGGGGAGACTCCTACAATGAGCAGTTCTTC. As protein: CASSEWGDSYNEQFF.

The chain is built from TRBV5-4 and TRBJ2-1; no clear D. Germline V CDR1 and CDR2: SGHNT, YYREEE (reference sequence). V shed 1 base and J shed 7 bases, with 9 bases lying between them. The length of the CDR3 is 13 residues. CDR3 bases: TGTGCCAGCAGCTTGCGTGTGGAGAATGAGCAGTTCTTC. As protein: CASSLRVENEQFF.

The DNA for the CDR3 is TGTGCCAGCAGCTTAGCGGGTGCCGGGAGGGAGCAGTACTTC. Its translation: CASSLAGAGREQYF. The chain has TRBV7-2 and TRBJ2-7, with 7 nucleotides matching TRBD2. This CDR3 comprises 14 residues. Germline CDR1 and CDR2: SGHTA and FQGNSA. V lost 0 bases to trimming and J lost 7 bases; unmatched junction nucleotides: 6.

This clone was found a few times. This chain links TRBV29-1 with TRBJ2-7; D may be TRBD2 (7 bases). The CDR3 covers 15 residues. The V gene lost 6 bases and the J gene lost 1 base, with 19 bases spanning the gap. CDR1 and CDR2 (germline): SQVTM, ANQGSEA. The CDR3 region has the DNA TGCAGCGTATCGGGACTACAGGGTAATTCCTACGAGCAGTACTTC. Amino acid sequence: CSVSGLQGNSYEQYF.

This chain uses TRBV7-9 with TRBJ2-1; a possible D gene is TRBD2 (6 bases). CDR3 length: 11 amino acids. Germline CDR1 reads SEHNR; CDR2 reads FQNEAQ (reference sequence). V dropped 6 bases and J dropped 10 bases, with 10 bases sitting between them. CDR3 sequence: CASRQEGEQFF. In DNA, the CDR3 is TGTGCCAGCAGACAGGAGGGGGAGCAGTTCTTC.

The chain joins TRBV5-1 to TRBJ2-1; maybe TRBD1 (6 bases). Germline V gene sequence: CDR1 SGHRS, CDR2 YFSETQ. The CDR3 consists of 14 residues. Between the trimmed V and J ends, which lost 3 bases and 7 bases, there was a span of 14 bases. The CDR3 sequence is CASSSVQGWNEQFF. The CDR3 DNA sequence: TGCGCCAGCAGCTCCGTACAGGGTTGGAATGAGCAGTTCTTC. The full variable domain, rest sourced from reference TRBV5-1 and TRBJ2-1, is KAGVTQTPRYLIKTRGQQVTLSCSPISGHRSVSWYQQTPGQGLQFLFEYFSETQRNKGNFPGRFSGRQFSNSRSEMNVSTLELGDSALYLCASSSVQGWNEQFFGPGTRLTVL.

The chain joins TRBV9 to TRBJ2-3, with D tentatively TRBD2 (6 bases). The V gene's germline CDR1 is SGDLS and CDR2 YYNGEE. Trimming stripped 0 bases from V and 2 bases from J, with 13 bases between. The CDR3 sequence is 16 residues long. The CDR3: CASSVAGGAVTDTQYF. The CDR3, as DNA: TGTGCCAGCAGCGTAGCCGGGGGAGCTGTCACAGATACGCAGTATTTT.

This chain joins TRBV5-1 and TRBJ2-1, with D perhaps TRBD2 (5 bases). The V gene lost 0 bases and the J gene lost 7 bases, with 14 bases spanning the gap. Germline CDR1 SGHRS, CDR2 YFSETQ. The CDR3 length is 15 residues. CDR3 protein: CASSLDGSRANEQFF. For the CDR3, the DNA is TGCGCCAGCAGCTTGGACGGGTCGCGGGCTAATGAGCAGTTCTTC.